The 7 T cell receptor beta chains in this list originate from one sample, sequenced in a study of blood T cell repertoires in COVID-19. The protocol was immunoSEQ multiplex PCR, while the TCRdb copy is restricted to in-frame clones and leaves out a portion. The sample lists about 210,000 clones, about 88% occurring once. Material for sequencing was peripheral blood. The receptors stem from a man between 35 and 55 years old with acute or convalescent COVID-19.

J is TRBJ2-7 and V is TRBV7-2, with a weak D call TRBD2 (5 bases). Trimming shortened V by 5 bases and J by 0 bases, and 8 bases separated the two germline ends. CDR1 and CDR2 from the germline V gene are SGHTA and FQGNSA. The CDR3 length is 13 residues. In DNA form, the CDR3 reads TGTGCCAGCAGCCGAGGGTTCTCCTACGAGCAGTACTTC. It encodes CASSRGFSYEQYF.

The CDR3 protein is CASSVGEGSTTEAFF. CDR3 nucleotide sequence: TGTGCCAGCAGCGTAGGTGAGGGATCCACGACTGAAGCTTTCTTT. V gene TRBV9 combines with J gene TRBJ1-1; D ambiguous. Trimming removed 0 bases from V and 5 bases from J, with 14 bases in between. This CDR3 contains 15 residues. The V gene's germline CDR1 is SGDLS and CDR2 YYNGEE.

J is TRBJ1-6 and V is TRBV1. TRBV1 is given as a pseudogene. There are 16 residues in the CDR3. The CDR3 DNA is TGCACCAGCAGCCAAGAGGTGGATGGAGGAGATTCACCCCTCCACTTT. This codes for CTSSQEVDGGDSPLHF.

The chain joins TRBV3-1 (or the pseudogene TRBV3-2) to TRBJ1-1, with a tentative D call TRBD1 (5 bases). In germline, CDR1 is LGHDT, CDR2 YNNKEL (reference sequence). V shed 6 bases and J shed 1 base, with 9 bases lying between them. CDR3 length: 13 residues. The CDR3 here is CASRWQGNTEAFF. CDR3 DNA: TGTGCCAGCAGATGGCAGGGGAACACTGAAGCTTTCTTT.

The J gene is TRBJ1-2, the V gene TRBV6-5; D might be TRBD1 (5 bases). Trimming took off 6 bases at V and 0 bases at J, with 11 bases between the two ends. This CDR3 is 14 amino acids long. Germline values: CDR1 MNHEY, CDR2 SVGAGI. CDR3 sequence (DNA): TGTGCCAGCAGCTGGGGGGTGACTAACTATGGCTACACCTTC. It specifies CASSWGVTNYGYTF.

V and J are TRBV7-9 and TRBJ2-7; 8 bases map to TRBD2. CDR3 length: 15 amino acids. CDR1 and CDR2 (germline): SEHNR, FQNEAQ (reference sequence). The V segment lost 4 bases and the J segment 3 bases; nucleotides outside the gene matches: 8. The chain's CDR3 is CASSSQLAARYEQYF. CDR3 nucleotides: TGTGCCAGCAGCTCCCAACTAGCGGCTCGCTACGAGCAGTACTTC.

The V call is TRBV28, the J call TRBJ1-5; 7 bases agree with TRBD1. The CDR3 extends over 15 amino acids. The germline V gene encodes CDR1 MDHEN and CDR2 SYDVKM. The V segment lost 7 bases and the J segment 0 bases; nucleotides outside the gene matches: 6. The CDR3 DNA reads as TGTGCCAGCACAAACAGGGGTAGTAGCAATCAGCCCCAGCATTTT. Protein product: CASTNRGSSNQPQHF.